Presented here are 29 T cell receptor beta chains from one specimen sequenced in a study of T-cell reconstitution after alpha-beta-depleted transplantation in children. Preparing the TCRbeta library involved the use of unique molecular identifiers. MiXCR, applied by TCRdb to the PCR reads, yields one record per CDR3 protein. The data contain some 200,000 distinct CDR3 sequences, roughly 10% of them singletons. The source was PBMCs from the stem cell graft donor, collected from the stem cell graft. These receptors were obtained from a human donor who donated a stem cell graft to a child with acute lymphoblastic leukemia.

This clonotype was counted ten times or more. The chain is built from TRBV7-2 and TRBJ2-7; no clear D gene. V was shortened by 4 bases and J by 4 bases, with 8 bases between the two germline ends. The CDR3 covers 12 residues. The germline V gene has CDR1 SGHTA and CDR2 FQGNSA. The CDR3 DNA reads as TGTGCCAGCAGCTCTTCTGGATACGAGCAGTACTTC. The encoded protein is CASSSSGYEQYF.

This clonotype was recorded a few times. This chain joins TRBV20-1 and TRBJ2-1, with TRBD2 identical over 10 bases. The V and J ends lost 3 bases and 9 bases, in that order; junction bases with no gene match: 11. CDR1 and CDR2 from the germline V gene are DFQATT and SNEGSKA (reference sequence). The CDR3 covers 15 residues. CDR3 region: CSASRQSGGAGEQFF. The CDR3 nucleotides are TGCAGTGCTAGCAGGCAGAGCGGGGGGGCTGGTGAGCAGTTCTTC.

In this sample, this clonotype turned up a few times. V and J are TRBV19 and TRBJ1-5; D unclear. The CDR3 length is 15 residues. The germline V and J ends were trimmed by 4 bases and 4 bases, with 14 bases remaining between them. Germline CDR1 and CDR2: LNHDA and SQIVND (reference sequence). The CDR3 sequence: CASSKGDTSNQPQHF. CDR3 nucleotides: TGTGCCAGTAGTAAGGGCGACACCTCTAATCAGCCCCAGCATTTT.

This clonotype was seen many times. V usage is TRBV5-1 and J usage is TRBJ1-4; TRBD1 is a possible D gene (5 bases). The CDR3 has 15 residues. CDR1 is SGHRS and CDR2 is YFSETQ in the germline V gene. Trimming took 3 bases from V and 0 from J, leaving 9 bases between them. CDR3 bases: TGCGCCAGCAGCTCACAGGTTGCAACTAATGAAAAACTGTTTTTT. Encoded protein: CASSSQVATNEKLFF.

This clonotype occurred a few times. The chain combines TRBV19 with TRBJ1-6, with TRBD1 identical over 9 bases. This CDR3 is 14 amino acids long. The germline V gene encodes CDR1 LNHDA and CDR2 SQIVND (reference sequence). The ends lost 5 bases at V and 8 bases at J; junction bases unmatched: 4. CDR3 bases: TGTGCCAGTAGTCGGGACAGGGTAGATTCACCCCTCCACTTT. This gives the protein CASSRDRVDSPLHF. Together with reference TRBV19 and TRBJ1-6, the CDR3 gives the full variable domain: DGGITQSPKYLFRKEGQNVTLSCEQNLNHDAMYWYRQDPGQGLRLIYYSQIVNDFQKGDIAEGYSVSREKKESFPLTVTSAQKNPTAFYLCASSRDRVDSPLHFGNGTRLTVT.

The chain couples TRBV12-3 or TRBV12-4 to TRBJ2-2; a weak D match, TRBD2 (6 bases). The V end was cut by 7 bases, the J end by 3 bases, with 18 bases between. This CDR3 has 16 residues. CDR3 sequence (DNA): TGTGCCAGCACCCGCCGGGGGAGCTTAGACACCGGGGAGCTGTTTTTT. This sequence encodes CASTRRGSLDTGELFF.

The rearrangement joins TRBV6-1 to TRBJ1-2; 7 bases are a match to TRBD1. The CDR3 covers 14 residues. Losses at the gene ends were 5 bases for V and 4 bases for J; bases not matched to a gene: 7. CDR1 and CDR2 from the germline V gene are MNHNS and SASEGT. DNA of the CDR3: TGTGCCAGCAGTCCGACAGGGAACGTCTATGGCTACACCTTC. This codes for CASSPTGNVYGYTF.

The genes are TRBV5-4 and TRBJ1-3; 7 bases are shared with TRBD1. This CDR3 has 14 amino acids. V dropped 7 bases and J dropped 2; count of bases not matched to a gene: 6. Germline V gene sequence: CDR1 SGHNT, CDR2 YYREEE (reference sequence). Here the CDR3 DNA reads TGTGCCAGCTTGGATCAGGGGGCTGGAAACACCATATATTTT. Translating it yields CASLDQGAGNTIYF.

This clonotype turned up a few times. This chain joins TRBV20-1 and TRBJ2-5; D gene uncertain. Trimming pared 3 bases from V and 3 bases from J, leaving 8 bases between. Germline V gene data show CDR1 as DFQATT and CDR2 as SNEGSKA (reference sequence). The CDR3 spans 12 residues. DNA of the CDR3: TGCAGTGCTAGTTGGAGTAAAGAGACCCAGTACTTC. Translating it yields CSASWSKETQYF.

This clonotype appeared a few times. The chain uses TRBV10-2 and TRBJ1-5; a weak D match, TRBD1 (6 bases). V lost 2 bases and J lost 6, with 11 bases in between. CDR1 and CDR2 from the germline V gene are WSHSY and SAAADI. This CDR3 has 14 amino acids. The CDR3 DNA follows: TGCGCCAGCAGTGAGAACGGGGGGGCTCAGCCCCAGCATTTT. Protein: CASSENGGAQPQHF.

This clonotype turned up a few times. The chain is built from TRBV29-1 and TRBJ2-3; 10 positions agree with TRBD1. The CDR3 length is 14 residues. Trimming at V came to 6 bases and at J to 5 bases, leaving 8 bases not matched to a gene. Looked up from germline, CDR1 is SQVTM and CDR2 is ANQGSEA. The CDR3 nucleotides read TGCAGCGTAGTGGACAGGGGGTTGGGAGATACGCAGTATTTT. Translated: CSVVDRGLGDTQYF.

This clonotype was detected many times. The chain couples TRBV28 to TRBJ1-5; D ambiguous. V was pared by 2 bases and J by 5 bases, with 10 bases between. The CDR3 totals 14 residues. Germline lookup yields CDR1 MDHEN and CDR2 SYDVKM. The CDR3 sequence is CASSLSLGYQPQHF. CDR3 DNA sequence: TGTGCCAGCAGTTTAAGCTTAGGATATCAGCCCCAGCATTTT.

The CDR3 region has the DNA TGCGCCAGCAGCTTGTCTGATGGGAGGGAAAAACTGTTTTTT. Protein: CASSLSDGREKLFF. The chain recombines TRBV5-1 with TRBJ1-4; D not certain. V dropped 1 base and J dropped 8 bases, with 12 bases sitting between them. The CDR3 has 14 residues. CDR1 and CDR2 (germline): SGHRS, YFSETQ.

Note on this clonotype: A read error is likely, as this CDR3 ends without the conserved phenylalanine or tryptophan. The CDR3 sequence: CSARNGANTEAFV. The CDR3 nucleotides read TGCAGTGCTAGAAATGGAGCGAACACTGAAGCTTTCGTT. The chain carries TRBV20-1 and TRBJ1-1; no clear D. This CDR3 has 13 residues. Trimming took 2 bases from V and 1 from J, leaving 8 bases between them. CDR1 is DFQATT, CDR2 SNEGSKA, per germline (reference sequence).

This clonotype was recorded many times. This sequence joins TRBV29-1 and TRBJ2-4; D possibly corresponds to TRBD2 (6 bases). Trimming shortened V by 7 bases and J by 8 bases, and 21 bases separated the two germline ends. The CDR3 covers 14 residues. In germline, CDR1 is SQVTM, CDR2 ANQGSEA. In DNA, the CDR3 is TGCAGCGCCGCTCAGAGCCGGGGGTCGGACATTCAGTACTTC. Its translation: CSAAQSRGSDIQYF.

This clonotype was found many times. The chain links TRBV7-9 to TRBJ1-1, with D perhaps matching TRBD1 (5 bases). Looked up from germline, CDR1 is SEHNR and CDR2 is FQNEAQ (reference sequence). The germline V and J ends were trimmed by 1 base and 8 bases, with 14 bases remaining between them. This CDR3 region has 14 residues. This CDR3 reads CASSLELAGQEAFF. CDR3 in DNA: TGTGCCAGCAGCTTAGAGTTGGCAGGGCAAGAAGCTTTCTTT. Looking up the rest from reference TRBV7-9 and TRBJ1-1 gives the full variable domain: DTGVSQNPRHKITKRGQNVTFRCDPISEHNRLYWYRQTLGQGPEFLTYFQNEAQLEKSRLLSDRFSAERPKGSFSTLEIQRTEQGDSAMYLCASSLELAGQEAFFGQGTRLTVV.

The gene calls are TRBV5-1 and TRBJ2-7; TRBD1 matches 7 bases. Trimming cost V 6 bases and J 5 bases; bases outside gene matches: 11. CDR3 length: 14 amino acids. The V gene's germline CDR1 is SGHRS and CDR2 YFSETQ. This chain's CDR3 is CASTSRQGRDEQYF. In DNA, the CDR3 is TGCGCCAGCACCTCGAGACAGGGCAGAGACGAGCAGTACTTC.

The rearrangement links TRBV5-1 to TRBJ1-4; 8 positions match TRBD1. The CDR3 length is 18 residues. Losses at the gene ends were 2 bases for V and 8 bases for J; bases not matched to a gene: 17. Germline lookup yields CDR1 SGHRS and CDR2 YFSETQ. The CDR3 DNA is TGCGCCAGCAGCTTTTCCCGGCCAGGGGGCCCACTTCGGGAAAAACTGTTTTTT. Translating gives CASSFSRPGGPLREKLFF.

V and J are TRBV14 and TRBJ2-7; D is uncertain. The CDR3 loop spans 13 amino acids. The V end lost 4 bases, the J end lost 1 base, and 8 bases lay between the germline ends. Germline CDR1 SGHDN, CDR2 FVKESK. The CDR3 spells CASSLIQSYEQYF. The CDR3, as DNA: TGTGCCAGCAGCCTGATACAGTCCTACGAGCAGTACTTC.

The genes are TRBV6-1 and TRBJ2-3; a possible D gene is TRBD2 (6 bases). This CDR3 region has 13 residues. Germline CDR1 MNHNS, CDR2 SASEGT. Trimming pared 7 bases from V and 2 bases from J, leaving 10 bases between. CDR3 region: CASNRDSTDTQYF. The CDR3 DNA sequence: TGTGCCAGCAACCGGGACTCCACAGATACGCAGTATTTT.

For this clonotype: This clone may be a read error of a much larger clone one base away. The chain has TRBV7-2 and TRBJ2-7; TRBD1 aligns across 8 bases. The CDR3 runs to 14 residues. Looked up from germline, CDR1 is SGHTA and CDR2 is FQGNSA. CDR3 DNA sequence: TGTGCCAGCGGCTTAGGACAGGGTTACTACGAGCAGTACTTC. Translation: CASGLGQGYYEQYF.

This clonotype has at least ten counts. The J gene is TRBJ2-1, the V gene TRBV29-1; D is uncertain. Between the trimmed V and J ends, which lost 5 bases and 0 bases, there was a span of 14 bases. Per the germline V gene, CDR1 is SQVTM and CDR2 is ANQGSEA. CDR3 length: 15 amino acids. The CDR3 sequence is CSVTRGPSSYNEQFF. CDR3 in DNA: TGCAGCGTTACGCGAGGCCCAAGCTCCTACAATGAGCAGTTCTTC.

There are a few counts of this clonotype. The V and J genes are TRBV5-1 and TRBJ2-1; 7 positions agree with TRBD1. Germline-derived CDR1 and CDR2 are SGHRS and YFSETQ. Losses at the gene ends were 2 bases for V and 9 bases for J; bases not matched to a gene: 20. This CDR3 has 18 residues. The CDR3 reads CASSFLSRGFPAGSEQFF. In nucleotides, the CDR3 is TGCGCCAGCAGCTTTTTATCCAGGGGGTTCCCGGCGGGCTCTGAGCAGTTCTTC. Full variable domain (remainder filled in from reference TRBV5-1 and TRBJ2-1): KAGVTQTPRYLIKTRGQQVTLSCSPISGHRSVSWYQQTPGQGLQFLFEYFSETQRNKGNFPGRFSGRQFSNSRSEMNVSTLELGDSALYLCASSFLSRGFPAGSEQFFGPGTRLTVL.

This clonotype showed up just a few times. The rearrangement joins TRBV27 to TRBJ2-3; TRBD1 aligns across 10 bases. In germline, CDR1 is MNHEY, CDR2 SMNVEV (reference sequence). This CDR3 comprises 15 residues. V lost 3 bases and J lost 9; bases outside the gene matches: 9. For the CDR3, the DNA is TGTGCCAGCAGTTTTGGGACAGGGGCCTTCACCACGCAGTATTTT. It yields the protein CASSFGTGAFTTQYF.

This clonotype was found a few times. The junction departs from the called germline gene at one end, perhaps through a read error. The chain is built from TRBV7-2 and TRBJ2-1; unclear D gene. Germline V gene sequence: CDR1 SGHTA, CDR2 FQGNSA. The CDR3 has 14 residues. The CDR3 protein is CASSLASSDNEQFF. DNA for the CDR3: TGTGCCAGCAGCTTAGCCAGCTCCGACAATGAGCAGTTCTTC.

This clonotype was seen at least ten times. V and J are TRBV7-6 and TRBJ2-1; the D gene is possibly TRBD2 (5 bases). Trimming removed 5 bases from V and 2 bases from J, with 16 bases in between. The CDR3 has 16 amino acids. CDR1 is SGHVS, CDR2 FNYEAQ, per germline. The CDR3 spells CASSENSVTPYNEQFF. The CDR3 nucleotides read TGTGCCAGCAGCGAAAATAGCGTTACCCCCTACAATGAGCAGTTCTTC.

This clonotype was detected only a few times. The chain is built from TRBV5-5 and TRBJ2-6; no clear D. The CDR3 is 17 residues long. Germline V gene lookup returns CDR1 SGHKS and CDR2 YYEKEE (reference sequence). V dropped 2 bases and J dropped 2 bases, with 14 bases sitting between them. The DNA of the CDR3 is TGTGCCAGCAGCTTAGTGGTGCAGATTGCTGGGGCCAACGTCCTGACTTTC. Amino acid sequence: CASSLVVQIAGANVLTF.

V is TRBV10-3 and J is TRBJ2-7; tentatively, D is TRBD1 (6 bases). V lost 5 bases and J lost 0, with 8 bases in between. The CDR3 length is 13 residues. In germline, CDR1 is ENHRY, CDR2 SYGVKD. CDR3 bases: TGTGCCATCAGTCAACAGGGCTCCTACGAGCAGTACTTC. Translation: CAISQQGSYEQYF.

The J gene is TRBJ1-5, the V gene TRBV7-9, with a tentative D call TRBD1 (5 bases). V dropped 2 bases and J dropped 0 bases, with 14 bases sitting between them. The CDR3 covers 17 residues. Germline assignment: CDR1 SEHNR and CDR2 FQNEAQ (reference sequence). As DNA, the CDR3 is TGTGCCAGCAGCTTATGGCAGGGAGGTCCTAGCAATCAGCCCCAGCATTTT. Translated: CASSLWQGGPSNQPQHF.